The entry that follows covers one T cell receptor (beta chain) sequence. The table came from immunoSEQ multiplex PCR; TCRdb's copy has only in-frame clones and leaves some out. The sample records 55,000 to 75,000 clones, around 87% being singletons. These data originate in a study of technical replicates of blood from several donors. This CDR3 is built from 17 residues. Germline loops: CDR1 SGHNT, CDR2 YYREEE (reference sequence). The V end was cut by 3 bases, the J end by 0 bases, with 13 bases between. The clonotype comes from a human donor in good health. Some clones in this sample may be carry-over from other donors' samples. This sequence joins TRBV5-4 and TRBJ1-6; the D gene is possibly TRBD1 (6 bases). Sequencing input: PBMCs. The CDR3 DNA follows: TGTGCCAGCAGCTCAGGGACATCTGCCTCCTATAATTCACCCCTCCACTTT. The encoded protein is CASSSGTSASYNSPLHF.